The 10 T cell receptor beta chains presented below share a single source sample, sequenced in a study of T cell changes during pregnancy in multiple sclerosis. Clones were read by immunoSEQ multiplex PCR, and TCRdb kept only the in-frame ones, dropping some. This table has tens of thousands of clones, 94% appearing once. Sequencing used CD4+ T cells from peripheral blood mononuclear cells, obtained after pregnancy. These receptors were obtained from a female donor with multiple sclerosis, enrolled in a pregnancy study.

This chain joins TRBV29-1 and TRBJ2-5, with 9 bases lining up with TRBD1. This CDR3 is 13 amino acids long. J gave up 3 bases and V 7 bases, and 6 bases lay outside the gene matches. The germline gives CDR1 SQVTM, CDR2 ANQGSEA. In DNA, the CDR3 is TGCAGCGGGCAACAGGGGGCAAAAGAGACCCAGTACTTC. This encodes CSGQQGAKETQYF. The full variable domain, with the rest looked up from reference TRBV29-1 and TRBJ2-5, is SAVISQKPSRDICQRGTSLTIQCQVDSQVTMMFWYRQQPGQSLTLIATANQGSEATYESGFVIDKFPISRPNLTFSTLTVSNMSPEDSSIYLCSGQQGAKETQYFGPGTRLLVL.

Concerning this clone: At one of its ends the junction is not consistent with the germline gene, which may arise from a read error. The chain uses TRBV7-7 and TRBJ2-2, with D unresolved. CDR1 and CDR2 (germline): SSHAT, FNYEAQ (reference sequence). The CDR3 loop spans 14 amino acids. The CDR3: CASSPSSVAGELFF. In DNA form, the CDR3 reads TGTGCTAGCAGCCCTAGTAGTGTAGCCGGGGAGCTGTTTTTT.

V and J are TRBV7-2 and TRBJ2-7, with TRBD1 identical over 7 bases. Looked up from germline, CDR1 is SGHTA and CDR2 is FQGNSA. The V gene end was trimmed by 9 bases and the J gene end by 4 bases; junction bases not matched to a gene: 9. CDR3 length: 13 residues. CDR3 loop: CASRGLARYEQYF. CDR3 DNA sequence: TGTGCCAGTAGGGGGCTAGCTCGTTACGAGCAGTACTTC.

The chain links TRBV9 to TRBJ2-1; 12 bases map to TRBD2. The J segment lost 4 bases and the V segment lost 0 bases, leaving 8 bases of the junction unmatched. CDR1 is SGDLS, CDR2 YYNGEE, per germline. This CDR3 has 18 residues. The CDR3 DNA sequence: TGTGCCAGCAGCGTAGATGCCCGGACTAGCGGGAATTACAATGAGCAGTTCTTC. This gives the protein CASSVDARTSGNYNEQFF.

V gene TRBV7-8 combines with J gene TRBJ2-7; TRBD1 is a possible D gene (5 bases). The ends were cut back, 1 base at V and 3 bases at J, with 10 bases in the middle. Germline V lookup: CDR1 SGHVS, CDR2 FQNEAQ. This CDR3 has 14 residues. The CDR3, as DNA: TGTGCCAGCAGCTTAGAGGGCAGGGACTACGAGCAGTACTTC. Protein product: CASSLEGRDYEQYF.

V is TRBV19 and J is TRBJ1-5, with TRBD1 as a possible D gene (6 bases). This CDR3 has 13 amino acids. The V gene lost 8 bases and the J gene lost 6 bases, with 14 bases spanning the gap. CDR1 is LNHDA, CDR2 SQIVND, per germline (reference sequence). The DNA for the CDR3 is TGTGCCAGTGCACAGGGAAGGAGTCAGCCCCAGCATTTT. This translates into CASAQGRSQPQHF.

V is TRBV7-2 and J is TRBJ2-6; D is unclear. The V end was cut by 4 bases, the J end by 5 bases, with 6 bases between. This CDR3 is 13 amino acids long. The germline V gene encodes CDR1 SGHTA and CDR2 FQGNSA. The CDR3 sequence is CASSSFRANVLTF. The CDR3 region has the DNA TGTGCCAGCAGCTCCTTTAGGGCCAACGTCCTGACTTTC.

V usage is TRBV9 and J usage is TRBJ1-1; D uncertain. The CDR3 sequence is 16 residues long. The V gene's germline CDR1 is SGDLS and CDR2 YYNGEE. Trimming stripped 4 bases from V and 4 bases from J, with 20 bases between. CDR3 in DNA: TGTGCCAGCAGCCGTAGTGTGAGAGAGCGAGGCACTGAAGCTTTCTTT. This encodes CASSRSVRERGTEAFF.

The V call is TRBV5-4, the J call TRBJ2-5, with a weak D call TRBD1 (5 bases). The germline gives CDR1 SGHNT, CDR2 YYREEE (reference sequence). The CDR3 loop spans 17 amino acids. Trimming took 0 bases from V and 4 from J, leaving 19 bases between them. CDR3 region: CASSLGRAGLLGETQYF. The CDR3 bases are TGTGCCAGCAGCTTGGGTCGGGCAGGGCTGTTGGGAGAGACCCAGTACTTC.

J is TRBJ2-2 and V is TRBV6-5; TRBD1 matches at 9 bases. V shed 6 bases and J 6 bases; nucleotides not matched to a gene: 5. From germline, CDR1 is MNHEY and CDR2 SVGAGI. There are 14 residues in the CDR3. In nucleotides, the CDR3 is TGTGCCAGCAGGACGGGACAGGGCTCCGGGGAGCTGTTTTTT. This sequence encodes CASRTGQGSGELFF.